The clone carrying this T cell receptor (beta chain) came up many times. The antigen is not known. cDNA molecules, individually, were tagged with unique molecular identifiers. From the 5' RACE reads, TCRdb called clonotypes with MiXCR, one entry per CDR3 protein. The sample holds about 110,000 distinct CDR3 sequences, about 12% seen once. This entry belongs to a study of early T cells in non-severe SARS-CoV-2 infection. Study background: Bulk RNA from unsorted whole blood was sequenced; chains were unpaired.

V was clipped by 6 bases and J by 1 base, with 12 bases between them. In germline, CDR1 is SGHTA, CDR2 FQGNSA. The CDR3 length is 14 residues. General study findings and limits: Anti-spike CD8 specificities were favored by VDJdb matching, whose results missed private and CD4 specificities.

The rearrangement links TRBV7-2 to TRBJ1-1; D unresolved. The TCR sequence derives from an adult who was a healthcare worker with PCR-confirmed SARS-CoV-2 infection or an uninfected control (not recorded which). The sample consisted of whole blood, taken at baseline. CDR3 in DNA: TGTGCCAGCAGTTTCGATGACAAGAACACTGAAGCTTTCTTT. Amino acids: CASSFDDKNTEAFF. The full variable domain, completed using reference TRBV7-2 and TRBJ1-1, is GAGVSQSPSNKVTEKGKDVELRCDPISGHTALYWYRQSLGQGLEFLIYFQGNSAPDKSGLPSDRFSAERTGGSVSTLTIQRTQQEDSAVYLCASSFDDKNTEAFFGQGTRLTVV.